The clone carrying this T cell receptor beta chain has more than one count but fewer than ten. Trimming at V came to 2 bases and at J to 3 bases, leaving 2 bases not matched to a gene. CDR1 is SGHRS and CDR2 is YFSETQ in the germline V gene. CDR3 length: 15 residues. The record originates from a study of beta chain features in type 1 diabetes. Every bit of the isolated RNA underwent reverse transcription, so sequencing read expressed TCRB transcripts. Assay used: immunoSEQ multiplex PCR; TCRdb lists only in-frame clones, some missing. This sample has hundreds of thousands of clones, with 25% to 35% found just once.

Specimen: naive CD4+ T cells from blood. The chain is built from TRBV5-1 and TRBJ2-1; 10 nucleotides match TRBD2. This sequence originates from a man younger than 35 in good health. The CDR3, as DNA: TGCGCCAGCAGCTTTGGGACTAGCGTCTACAATGAGCAGTTCTTC. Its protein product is CASSFGTSVYNEQFF.